The next 17 T cell receptor beta chains were all read from a single sample in a study of blood T cells in healthy people across ages. Next came a second PCR, run for about 7 to 12 cycles, which used a sample-barcoded 5' primer along with a J-beta primer mix. TCRdb reprocessed the 5' RACE reads via MiXCR and lists one record per CDR3 protein. The table lists about 290,000 distinct CDR3 sequences, 25% to 30% of them singletons. The sequenced material came from blood. The receptors derive from a woman aged 70-85 years in good health.

This chain connects TRBV29-1 to TRBJ2-5; D is tentatively TRBD1 or TRBD2 (6 bases each). The CDR3 spans 15 residues. CDR1 and CDR2 from the germline V gene are SQVTM and ANQGSEA. Trimming pared 3 bases from V and 5 bases from J, leaving 19 bases between. CDR3 DNA sequence: TGCAGCGTTGAGTGGATCGTCGGGGGCCGCGAGACCCAGTACTTC. This encodes CSVEWIVGGRETQYF. The full variable domain, with the rest looked up from reference TRBV29-1 and TRBJ2-5, is SAVISQKPSRDICQRGTSLTIQCQVDSQVTMMFWYRQQPGQSLTLIATANQGSEATYESGFVIDKFPISRPNLTFSTLTVSNMSPEDSSIYLCSVEWIVGGRETQYFGPGTRLLVL.

The chain uses TRBV12-3 or TRBV12-4 and TRBJ1-3; D unclear. The ends were cut back, 6 bases at V and 2 bases at J, with 8 bases in the middle. There are 13 residues in the CDR3. CDR3 in DNA: TGTGCCAGCAGCTACAGACCTGGAAACACCATATATTTT. This sequence encodes CASSYRPGNTIYF.

The V and J genes are TRBV12-3 or TRBV12-4 and TRBJ2-1; the D call may be TRBD1 or TRBD2 (6 bases each). The CDR3 runs to 16 residues. Trimming left V 7 bases short and J 8 bases short, with 24 bases between. This CDR3 reads CASIKRGERPGDEQFF. CDR3 nucleotide sequence: TGTGCCAGCATCAAGAGGGGGGAGCGACCCGGGGATGAGCAGTTCTTC.

The chain joins TRBV28 to TRBJ2-4, with 9 bases fitting TRBD1. V dropped 4 bases and J dropped 6; count of bases not matched to a gene: 7. CDR3 length: 15 amino acids. CDR1 MDHEN and CDR2 SYDVKM come from the germline V gene. CDR3 nucleotides: TGTGCCAGCAGTTCTCAAAAGGGACAGGGAAACATTCAGTACTTC. The encoded protein is CASSSQKGQGNIQYF.

Only a few counts were recorded for this clonotype. This chain connects TRBV5-1 to TRBJ2-5; D ambiguous. Germline V gene data show CDR1 as SGHRS and CDR2 as YFSETQ. The V end was cut by 2 bases, the J end by 0 bases, with 8 bases between. This CDR3 spans 14 amino acids. The CDR3 spells CASSFGINQETQYF. In DNA form, the CDR3 reads TGCGCCAGCAGCTTTGGTATCAACCAAGAGACCCAGTACTTC.

The chain employs TRBV5-1 and TRBJ2-5; 9 nucleotides align to TRBD1. V lost 7 bases to trimming and J lost 5 bases; unmatched junction nucleotides: 9. Germline lookup yields CDR1 SGHRS and CDR2 YFSETQ. The CDR3 covers 14 residues. The CDR3, as DNA: TGCGCCAGCCGTCCCGGGACAGGGAGGGAGACCCAGTACTTC. This gives the protein CASRPGTGRETQYF.

This chain uses TRBV3-1 with TRBJ2-5; D remains ambiguous. The ends were cut back, 4 bases at V and 3 bases at J, with 12 bases in the middle. CDR3 size: 14 residues. CDR1 is LGHDT, CDR2 YNNKEL, per germline (reference sequence). The CDR3 DNA reads as TGTGCCAGCAGCCTCCGACGCCGAAAAGAGACCCAGTACTTC. It codes for CASSLRRRKETQYF.

This clonotype turned up a few times. This CDR3 reads CASSVRQGTEAFF. CDR3 in DNA: TGTGCCAGCAGCGTCCGACAGGGAACTGAAGCTTTCTTT. The chain uses TRBV7-2 and TRBJ1-1; 7 nucleotides match TRBD1. The J segment lost 5 bases and the V segment lost 5 bases, leaving 5 bases of the junction unmatched. This CDR3 is built from 13 residues. Germline V gives CDR1 SGHTA, CDR2 FQGNSA.

The chain couples TRBV4-3 to TRBJ2-7; TRBD1 is a possible D gene (6 bases). The germline V gene has CDR1 LGHNA and CDR2 YSLEER. CDR3 length: 15 residues. V lost 3 bases to trimming and J lost 3 bases, with 15 bases between them. The CDR3 DNA follows: TGCGCCAGCAGCCAGGCCCTGGGGGCGATCTACGAGCAGTACTTC. It encodes CASSQALGAIYEQYF.

The genes are TRBV6-6 and TRBJ1-1; no clear D gene. V was clipped by 7 bases and J by 4 bases, with 10 bases between them. The CDR3 runs to 12 residues. Germline assignment: CDR1 MNHNY and CDR2 SVGAGI (reference sequence). CDR3 DNA: TGTGCCAGCACCGAACTCGGCACTGAAGCTTTCTTT. As protein: CASTELGTEAFF.

The V gene is TRBV7-8, the J gene TRBJ1-1, with a possible D match to TRBD1 (6 bases). Germline assignment: CDR1 SGHVS and CDR2 FQNEAQ. Trimming removed 2 bases from V and 4 bases from J, with 8 bases in between. CDR3 length: 13 residues. The CDR3 coding sequence is TGTGCCAGCAGCTTATTACAGGGCACTGAAGCTTTCTTT. It encodes CASSLLQGTEAFF.

The rearrangement uses TRBV29-1 and TRBJ2-2; D perhaps matches TRBD1 (7 bases). CDR3 length: 14 amino acids. Germline CDR1 reads SQVTM; CDR2 reads ANQGSEA. Trimming removed 4 bases from V and 5 bases from J, with 14 bases in between. The CDR3 here is CSVALTGRTGELFF. In DNA form, the CDR3 reads TGCAGCGTTGCTTTGACAGGGAGGACCGGGGAGCTGTTTTTT.

J is TRBJ2-5 and V is TRBV7-9; TRBD1 matches 7 bases. With the DNA end fitting TRBJ2-1 better, the J assignment may be wrong. Germline-derived CDR1 and CDR2 are SEHNR and FQNEAQ (reference sequence). This CDR3 comprises 15 residues. The CDR3 region is CASSLGQGSVAEQFF. The CDR3, as DNA: TGTGCCAGCAGCTTAGGACAGGGATCCGTCGCTGAGCAGTTCTTC.

As concerns this clonotype: Its ends do not fully match the called genes, so a read error is possible. The chain is built from TRBV2 and TRBJ2-1; 8 bases match TRBD2. The V gene's germline CDR1 is SNHLY and CDR2 FYNNEI. This CDR3 has 12 amino acids. CDR3 sequence reads: CASSNRGSGSHF. CDR3 nucleotide sequence: TGTGCCAGCAGTAACCGTGGGAGCGGGAGCCACTTC. Based on the CDR3 plus reference TRBV2 and TRBJ2-1, the full variable domain is EPEVTQTPSHQVTQMGQEVILRCVPISNHLYFYWYRQILGQKVEFLVSFYNNEISEKSEIFDDQFSVERPDGSNFTLKIRSTKLEDSAMYFCASSNRGSGSHFGPGTRLTVL.

The rearrangement uses TRBV7-2 and TRBJ2-5, with D possibly matching TRBD2 (5 bases). The ends were cut back, 6 bases at V and 5 bases at J, with 10 bases in the middle. Germline V lookup: CDR1 SGHTA, CDR2 FQGNSA. This CDR3 region has 12 residues. CDR3 nucleotide sequence: TGTGCCAGCAGAAGCGGACCGGAGACCCAGTACTTC. Protein product: CASRSGPETQYF.

V is TRBV18 and J is TRBJ1-5; D perhaps matches TRBD1 (5 bases). This CDR3 comprises 14 residues. The V gene lost 4 bases and the J gene lost 2 bases, with 9 bases spanning the gap. The germline V gene encodes CDR1 KGHSH and CDR2 LQKENI. CDR3: CASSQDTRNQPQHF. DNA of the CDR3: TGTGCCAGCTCACAGGACACGCGCAATCAGCCCCAGCATTTT. Supplemented by reference TRBV18 and TRBJ1-5, the full variable domain reads NAGVMQNPRHLVRRRGQEARLRCSPMKGHSHVYWYRQLPEEGLKFMVYLQKENIIDESGMPKERFSAEFPKEGPSILRIQQVVRGDSAAYFCASSQDTRNQPQHFGDGTRLSIL.

The chain links TRBV12-3 or TRBV12-4 to TRBJ2-1, with unresolved D. The CDR3 contains 12 residues. The V end was cut by 6 bases, the J end by 6 bases, with 9 bases between. CDR3 nucleotide sequence: TGTGCCAGCAGGGATGCAGGCAATGAGCAGTTCTTC. Encoded protein: CASRDAGNEQFF.